This TCR beta chain was sequenced in a study of cytomegalovirus exposure and HLA in healthy donors. For this clone: As yet, its antigen is unknown.

Study-wide results and caveats: A likely sequencing artifact accounted for one observed cluster of highly shared sequence variants. Only CMV serostatus was available as immune exposure information.

The CDR3 spans 14 residues. Germline V lookup: CDR1 SGHVS, CDR2 FQNEAQ. Between the trimmed V and J ends, which lost 5 bases and 1 base, there was a span of 12 bases. PCR amplification relied on 60 Vbeta primers (plus 13 Jbeta primers). The repertoire was sequenced with immunoSEQ multiplex PCR; TCRdb's copy has only in-frame clones and lacks some. The sample lists fewer than 95,000 clones, 75% to 90% seen once, with 7.4% in the top ten. The sequencing sample was made of PBMCs. This clonotype was sampled from a middle-aged man in good health and CMV-seropositive. The rearrangement joins TRBV7-8 to TRBJ2-7, with D possibly matching TRBD2 (6 bases). In DNA form, the CDR3 reads TGTGCCAGCAGCCCGAGGGAGGCTTCCTACGAGCAGTACTTC. Translated, it gives CASSPREASYEQYF. Filled out from reference TRBV7-8 and TRBJ2-7, the complete variable domain reads GAGVSQSPRYKVAKRGQDVALRCDPISGHVSLFWYQQALGQGPEFLTYFQNEAQLDKSGLPSDRFFAERPEGSVSTLKIQRTQQEDSAVYLCASSPREASYEQYFGPGTRLTVT.